The 5 T cell receptor beta chains presented below share a single source sample, sequenced in a study of graft-versus-host responses after intestinal transplantation. Sequencing was performed with immunoSEQ multiplex PCR; in TCRdb, only in-frame clones are kept and a portion is missing. The top ten hold approximately 5% of the sample, which has tens of thousands of clones, 91% seen once. Sequenced here: PBMCs, sampled 650 to 670 days after intestinal transplant. These receptors were obtained from a human patient who received an intestinal transplant, so some T cells may come from the graft donor.

The chain couples TRBV12-5 to TRBJ1-2; 11 bases are shared with TRBD1. The CDR3 loop spans 19 amino acids. V was pared by 0 bases and J by 8 bases, with 17 bases of the junction left unmatched. Germline CDR1 LGHNT, CDR2 FRNRAP. Here the CDR3 DNA reads TGTGCTAGTGGTTTGGTACAGTTGGTTCCCGGACAGGGGGCACACGGCTACACCTTC. Protein sequence: CASGLVQLVPGQGAHGYTF.

The chain uses TRBV10-2 and TRBJ2-7; TRBD2 might be the D (5 bases). From germline, CDR1 is WSHSY and CDR2 SAAADI. V lost 5 bases and J 5 bases, leaving 13 bases between the germline ends. This CDR3 is built from 13 residues. The CDR3 DNA reads TGCGCCAGCAGTCCTCTAGGTAGCGACGAGCAGTACTTC. Translating it yields CASSPLGSDEQYF.

The rearrangement links TRBV18 to TRBJ2-5; possible D gene TRBD1, 6 bases. The CDR3 has 14 residues. The V gene lost 3 bases and the J gene lost 3 bases, with 11 bases spanning the gap. The germline V gene has CDR1 KGHSH and CDR2 LQKENI. CDR3 amino acids: CASSPTGPEETQYF. In DNA, the CDR3 is TGTGCCAGCTCACCCACAGGGCCGGAAGAGACCCAGTACTTC.

The chain joins TRBV27 to TRBJ2-7; tentative D call: TRBD1 (6 bases). This CDR3 has 16 residues. V was shortened by 2 bases and J by 3 bases, with 17 bases between the two germline ends. Per the germline V gene, CDR1 is MNHEY and CDR2 is SMNVEV (reference sequence). CDR3 amino acids: CASSLQWQGKSYEQYF. CDR3 nucleotide sequence: TGTGCCAGCAGTTTACAATGGCAGGGGAAAAGCTACGAGCAGTACTTC.

The chain couples TRBV14 to TRBJ1-1; TRBD1 might be the D (6 bases). This CDR3 has 14 residues. V shed 6 bases and J shed 0 bases, with 11 bases lying between them. In germline, CDR1 is SGHDN, CDR2 FVKESK. Here the CDR3 reads CASREGDLNTEAFF. The CDR3 nucleotides read TGTGCCAGCAGAGAGGGGGACCTGAACACTGAAGCTTTCTTT.